This entry describes one T cell receptor (beta chain). The antigen is unknown. Each CDR3 protein gets one entry after TCRdb re-called the reads with MiXCR. The sample includes about 920,000 distinct CDR3 sequences, approximately 30% of them seen just once. This sample is drawn from a study of T cell repertoires in cytomegalovirus infection. Study at large: Recently identified HLA-C-restricted and well-studied HLA-B-restricted CMV epitopes were used. Both CMV infection and a matching HLA type were indicated by public TCR beta signatures. Overall study results and limits: Clonotypes of TCR beta that were HLA-C-restricted and CMV-specific dominated the ex vivo response. The study identified carriers of CMV plus the relevant HLA from cumulative public TCR beta family frequency.

Specimen: cultured CD8+ T cells from PBMCs, collected from culture after CMV antigen stimulation. This sequence was found in a human donor in good health (CMV status not recorded). Some clones in this sample may be carry-over from other donors' samples.

Here the CDR3 reads CASSQERGLGNEQFF. The CDR3 DNA reads TGCGCCAGCAGCCAAGAGCGGGGACTCGGGAATGAGCAGTTCTTC. The chain links TRBV4-3 to TRBJ2-1, with D tentatively TRBD2 (6 bases). V was shortened by 0 bases and J by 7 bases, with 13 bases between the two germline ends. The CDR3 has 15 amino acids. The germline CDR1 and CDR2 sequences are LGHNA and YSLEER.